Listed below are T cell receptor beta chains from one sample, sequenced in a study of control samples from healthy donors and cancer patients. This table comes from immunoSEQ multiplex PCR, and its TCRdb copy is limited to in-frame clones, with some not included. The data hold over 100,000 clones, with approximately 89% observed a single time. Sequencing was done on a sample of blood. These TCRs come from a middle-aged man in good health. CDR3s include the opening cysteine and the closing phenylalanine or tryptophan. A D gene is named only where the DNA matches it firmly. Clone sizes are given selectively: once, few, many, or a class where the clone is expanded.

J gene: TRBJ2-7
clone size: NA
V gene: TRBV5-1
D gene: NA
CDR3 DNA: TGCGCCAGCAGCTTAAGTCAGACCTACGAGCAGTACTTC
CDR3 protein: CASSLSQTYEQYF

J gene: TRBJ1-6
clone size: NA
V gene: TRBV10-3
D gene: NA
CDR3 DNA: TGTGCCATGGGACACTCGAATTCACCCCTCCACTTT
CDR3 protein: CAMGHSNSPLHF

J gene: TRBJ2-7
clone size: once
V gene: TRBV25-1
D gene: TRBD2
CDR3 DNA: TGTGCCAGCAGTGAAAGCGGGGGGGCCTCCTACGAGCAGTACTTC
CDR3 protein: CASSESGGASYEQYF

J gene: TRBJ1-6
clone size: once
V gene: TRBV18
D gene: NA
CDR3 DNA: TGTGCCAGCTCACCAGCCAGGGGTTCCTCACCCCTCCACTTT
CDR3 protein: CASSPARGSSPLHF

J gene: TRBJ1-2
clone size: once
V gene: TRBV27
D gene: NA
CDR3 DNA: TGTGCCGCCAGTCTGGGGGGAGCTAACTATGGCTACACCTTC
CDR3 protein: CAASLGGANYGYTF

J gene: TRBJ2-5
clone size: once
V gene: TRBV24-1
D gene: NA
CDR3 DNA: TGTGCCACCAGTGTCGGGGGCCAAGAGACCCAGTACTTC
CDR3 protein: CATSVGGQETQYF

J gene: TRBJ2-5
clone size: NA
V gene: TRBV2
D gene: TRBD1
CDR3 DNA: TGTGCCAGCAGTAGGGGGCGGCGGGAGACCCAGTACTTC
CDR3 protein: CASSRGRRETQYF

J gene: TRBJ1-3
clone size: NA
V gene: TRBV7-9
D gene: NA
CDR3 DNA: TGTGCCAGCAGCGTAGTAGGCTCTGGAAACACCATATATTTT
CDR3 protein: CASSVVGSGNTIYF

J gene: TRBJ2-7
clone size: NA
V gene: TRBV7-6
D gene: NA
CDR3 DNA: TGTGCCAGCAGCTTAGAAGACAGCCCCTCCTACGAGCAGTACTTC
CDR3 protein: CASSLEDSPSYEQYF

J gene: TRBJ1-5
clone size: few
V gene: TRBV7-9
D gene: TRBD1
CDR3 DNA: TGTGCCAGCAGCCCCGACAGGGTAGTACAGCCCCAGCATTTT
CDR3 protein: CASSPDRVVQPQHF

J gene: TRBJ2-1
clone size: NA
V gene: TRBV6-5
D gene: NA
CDR3 DNA: TGTGCCAGCAGCCAGGGGACTACCTACAATGAGCAGTTCTTC
CDR3 protein: CASSQGTTYNEQFF

J gene: TRBJ2-1
clone size: NA
V gene: TRBV24-1
D gene: TRBD1
CDR3 DNA: TGTGCCACCAGTGATACAGGGGCCTCCTACAATGAGCAGTTCTTC
CDR3 protein: CATSDTGASYNEQFF

J gene: TRBJ2-3
clone size: NA
V gene: TRBV27
D gene: NA
CDR3 DNA: TGTGCCAGCAGTTTATCCAACACTTATACGCAGTATTTT
CDR3 protein: CASSLSNTYTQYF

J gene: TRBJ1-5
clone size: NA
V gene: TRBV9
D gene: NA
CDR3 DNA: TGTGCCAGCAGCCCGGGGGCGGCCGAGGTCTATCAGCCCCAGCATTTT
CDR3 protein: CASSPGAAEVYQPQHF

J gene: TRBJ2-1
clone size: NA
V gene: TRBV3-1/TRBV3-2
D gene: NA
CDR3 DNA: TGTGCCAGCAGCCAGGGGCCTTGGGGGGATGAGCAGTTCTTC
CDR3 protein: CASSQGPWGDEQFF

J gene: TRBJ1-1
clone size: NA
V gene: TRBV7-9
D gene: TRBD1
CDR3 DNA: TGTGCCAGCAGTGGACAGGGGAACACTGAAGCTTTCTTT
CDR3 protein: CASSGQGNTEAFF

J gene: TRBJ1-1
clone size: NA
V gene: TRBV6-5
D gene: TRBD1
CDR3 DNA: TGTGCCAGCAGTTACCTCTTCAGGGGGCGGCACACTGAAGCTTTCTTT
CDR3 protein: CASSYLFRGRHTEAFF

J gene: TRBJ1-5
clone size: NA
V gene: TRBV6-2/TRBV6-3
D gene: TRBD1
CDR3 DNA: TGTGCCAGCAGTTACTCCACCGACAGGGTTAAAAGCAATCAGCCCCAGCATTTT
CDR3 protein: CASSYSTDRVKSNQPQHF

J gene: TRBJ2-1
clone size: NA
V gene: TRBV3-1/TRBV3-2
D gene: NA
CDR3 DNA: TGTGCCAGCAGCTCCGGACAGATACAATTATATTACTCCTACAATGAGCAGTTCTTC
CDR3 protein: CASSSGQIQLYYSYNEQFF

J gene: TRBJ2-6
clone size: once
V gene: TRBV28
D gene: NA
CDR3 DNA: TGTGCCAGCAGTTTGGGGGGGCCGGCTGGGGCCAACGTCCTGACTTTC
CDR3 protein: CASSLGGPAGANVLTF

J gene: TRBJ2-1
clone size: NA
V gene: TRBV25-1
D gene: NA
CDR3 DNA: TGTGCCAGCAGTGAATTTGGGACGTCACCGGCCCGACATGAGCAGTTCTTC
CDR3 protein: CASSEFGTSPARHEQFF

J gene: TRBJ1-5
clone size: NA
V gene: TRBV7-2
D gene: NA
CDR3 DNA: TGTGCCAGCAGCCCCGGGGGGGCTGGTCAGCCCCAGCATTTT
CDR3 protein: CASSPGGAGQPQHF

J gene: TRBJ2-7
clone size: NA
V gene: TRBV5-1
D gene: NA
CDR3 DNA: TGCGCCAGCAGCTTGGGGTGGGACTACGAGCAGTACTTC
CDR3 protein: CASSLGWDYEQYF

J gene: TRBJ1-2
clone size: NA
V gene: TRBV6-5
D gene: TRBD1
CDR3 DNA: TGTGCCAGCAGGGCTACGGACAGGACCTATGGCTACACCTTC
CDR3 protein: CASRATDRTYGYTF

J gene: TRBJ2-4
clone size: NA
V gene: TRBV30
D gene: TRBD2
CDR3 DNA: TGTGCCTGGAGTGTATCGGGAGGAGTTCAGTACTTC
CDR3 protein: CAWSVSGGVQYF

J gene: TRBJ1-2
clone size: once
V gene: TRBV30
D gene: NA
CDR3 DNA: TGTGCCTGGATTGGGTTTGGTGGGTTCGGTGGCTACACCTTC
CDR3 protein: CAWIGFGGFGGYTF

J gene: TRBJ1-2
clone size: NA
V gene: TRBV19
D gene: TRBD1
CDR3 DNA: TGTGCCAGTAGGGCCCAGGGGGCAAACTATGGCTACACCTTC
CDR3 protein: CASRAQGANYGYTF

J gene: TRBJ1-2
clone size: NA
V gene: TRBV27
D gene: NA
CDR3 DNA: TGTGCCAGCAGCCCCGGGGGCTGGGGCTATGGCTACACCTTC
CDR3 protein: CASSPGGWGYGYTF

J gene: TRBJ2-4
clone size: NA
V gene: TRBV9
D gene: NA
CDR3 DNA: TGTGCCAGCAGCGTAGACGCGAGTTGGGGAAGCGCGGCCAAAAACATTCAGTACTTC
CDR3 protein: CASSVDASWGSAAKNIQYF

J gene: TRBJ2-3
clone size: NA
V gene: TRBV6-6
D gene: TRBD1
CDR3 DNA: TGTGCCAGCAGTTATAGTCCGGGACAGATCACAGATACGCAGTATTTT
CDR3 protein: CASSYSPGQITDTQYF

J gene: TRBJ2-4
clone size: NA
V gene: TRBV12-5
D gene: NA
CDR3 DNA: TGTGCTAGTGGTTCCACCCAGGGAGGAGACATTCAGTACTTC
CDR3 protein: CASGSTQGGDIQYF

J gene: TRBJ2-1
clone size: NA
V gene: TRBV18
D gene: NA
CDR3 DNA: TGTGCCAGCTCACCACGGGACACACAGTTCTTC
CDR3 protein: CASSPRDTQFF

J gene: TRBJ1-1
clone size: once
V gene: TRBV12-3/TRBV12-4
D gene: NA
CDR3 DNA: TGTGCCAGCAGTTTAGGAGAGAACACTGAAGCTTTCTTT
CDR3 protein: CASSLGENTEAFF

J gene: TRBJ2-3
clone size: NA
V gene: TRBV5-1
D gene: NA
CDR3 DNA: TGCGCCAGCAGCTTGACTGGAGGGCGCGAAGATACGCAGTATTTT
CDR3 protein: CASSLTGGREDTQYF

J gene: TRBJ1-4
clone size: NA
V gene: TRBV3-1/TRBV3-2
D gene: TRBD1
CDR3 DNA: TGTGCCAGCAGCCGCACCGACAGGGGAAATGAAAAACTGTTTTTT
CDR3 protein: CASSRTDRGNEKLFF

J gene: TRBJ1-5
clone size: NA
V gene: TRBV15
D gene: TRBD1
CDR3 DNA: TGTGCCACCAGCGGCGGGACAGGCAATCAGCCCCAGCATTTT
CDR3 protein: CATSGGTGNQPQHF

J gene: TRBJ1-2
clone size: NA
V gene: TRBV9
D gene: NA
CDR3 DNA: TGTGCCAGCAGCCCTCGAGGACGGCAAAGCTATGGCTACACCTTC
CDR3 protein: CASSPRGRQSYGYTF

J gene: TRBJ2-3
clone size: NA
V gene: TRBV3-1/TRBV3-2
D gene: NA
CDR3 DNA: TGTGCCAGCAGCGCCCGTACTACCTCAGATACGCAGTATTTT
CDR3 protein: CASSARTTSDTQYF

J gene: TRBJ2-6
clone size: NA
V gene: TRBV4-1
D gene: TRBD1
CDR3 DNA: TGCGCCAGCAGCCAAGGGCAGGGGGCCGGGGCCAACGTCCTGACTTTC
CDR3 protein: CASSQGQGAGANVLTF

J gene: TRBJ1-1
clone size: NA
V gene: TRBV19
D gene: NA
CDR3 DNA: TGTGCCAGTAGTGAGAGGGCGTTCGGCACTGAAGCTTTCTTT
CDR3 protein: CASSERAFGTEAFF

J gene: TRBJ2-3
clone size: NA
V gene: TRBV27
D gene: NA
CDR3 DNA: TGTGCCAGCAGTTTAGGCCCCACAGATACGCAGTATTTT
CDR3 protein: CASSLGPTDTQYF

J gene: TRBJ1-3
clone size: NA
V gene: TRBV19
D gene: NA
CDR3 DNA: TGTGCCAGTAGTATCCACAGTAGCTCTGGAAACACCATATATTTT
CDR3 protein: CASSIHSSSGNTIYF

J gene: TRBJ2-3
clone size: NA
V gene: TRBV9
D gene: NA
CDR3 DNA: TGTGCCAGCAGCGTAGCAGAGCGGGATACGCAGTATTTT
CDR3 protein: CASSVAERDTQYF

J gene: TRBJ2-7
clone size: NA
V gene: TRBV2
D gene: TRBD2
CDR3 DNA: TGTGCCAGCAGTGAGGCTAGCGGGGCTACCTACGAGCAGTACTTC
CDR3 protein: CASSEASGATYEQYF

J gene: TRBJ1-5
clone size: few
V gene: TRBV19
D gene: NA
CDR3 DNA: TGTGCCAGTAGTATGTTTCATTATAGCAATCAGCCCCAGCATTTT
CDR3 protein: CASSMFHYSNQPQHF

J gene: TRBJ2-3
clone size: NA
V gene: TRBV7-9
D gene: TRBD1
CDR3 DNA: TGTGCCAGCAGCTCAGGTGTCAAGACAGGGGGAGATACGCAGTATTTT
CDR3 protein: CASSSGVKTGGDTQYF

J gene: TRBJ1-2
clone size: NA
V gene: TRBV27
D gene: TRBD1
CDR3 DNA: TGTGCCAGCAGTCCGAGGGACAGGGGCCGTGGCGGCTACACCTTC
CDR3 protein: CASSPRDRGRGGYTF

J gene: TRBJ1-2
clone size: NA
V gene: TRBV3-1/TRBV3-2
D gene: NA
CDR3 DNA: TGTGCCAGCAGCCAAGGGGGTTTCACCTATAACTATGGCTACACCTTC
CDR3 protein: CASSQGGFTYNYGYTF

J gene: TRBJ2-5
clone size: NA
V gene: TRBV10-1
D gene: NA
CDR3 DNA: TGCGCCAGCAGTGAAGACAGTAAGGAGACCCAGTACTTC
CDR3 protein: CASSEDSKETQYF

J gene: TRBJ2-4
clone size: NA
V gene: TRBV5-5
D gene: NA
CDR3 DNA: TGTGCCAGCAGCTTCGTCGAAGGGCTCATTCAGTACTTC
CDR3 protein: CASSFVEGLIQYF

J gene: TRBJ1-2
clone size: NA
V gene: TRBV10-3
D gene: NA
CDR3 DNA: TGTGCCATCAGCCGGGACACCACTAACTATGGCTACACCTTC
CDR3 protein: CAISRDTTNYGYTF

J gene: TRBJ2-1
clone size: few
V gene: TRBV7-9
D gene: NA
CDR3 DNA: TGTGCCAGCAGCTTAGTCAATGAGCAGTTCTTC
CDR3 protein: CASSLVNEQFF

J gene: TRBJ2-2
clone size: NA
V gene: TRBV11-3
D gene: TRBD2
CDR3 DNA: TGTGCCAGCAGCTTAGTGGGGGGGGGTCCCTACACCGGGGAGCTGTTTTTT
CDR3 protein: CASSLVGGGPYTGELFF

J gene: TRBJ2-1
clone size: NA
V gene: TRBV11-3
D gene: TRBD2
CDR3 DNA: TGTGCCAGCAGCCCTCGGGGGGGGAATGAGCAGTTCTTC
CDR3 protein: CASSPRGGNEQFF

J gene: TRBJ2-1
clone size: NA
V gene: TRBV7-6
D gene: NA
CDR3 DNA: TGTGCCAGCAGTCAAAGACAGACGAGCTCCTACAATGAGCAGTTCTTC
CDR3 protein: CASSQRQTSSYNEQFF